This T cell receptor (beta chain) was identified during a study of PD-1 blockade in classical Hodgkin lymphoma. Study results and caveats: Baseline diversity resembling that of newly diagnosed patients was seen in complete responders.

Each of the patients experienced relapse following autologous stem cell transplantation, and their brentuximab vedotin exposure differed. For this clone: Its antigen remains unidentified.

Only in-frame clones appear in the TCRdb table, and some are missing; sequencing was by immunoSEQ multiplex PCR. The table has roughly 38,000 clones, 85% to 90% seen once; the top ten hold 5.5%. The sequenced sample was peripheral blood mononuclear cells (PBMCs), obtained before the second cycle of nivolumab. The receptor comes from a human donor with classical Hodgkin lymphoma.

The CDR3 DNA reads TGCGCCAGCAGTCAGGTTAGGACCTACGAGCAGTACTTC. Translating gives CASSQVRTYEQYF. The rearrangement joins TRBV23-1 to TRBJ2-7; D remains unclear. TRBV23-1 is marked as an open reading frame, function uncertain. The CDR3 has 13 residues. V lost 3 bases to trimming and J lost 2 bases, with 8 bases between them.